This T cell receptor (beta chain) was observed in a study of cytomegalovirus exposure and HLA in healthy donors. Study as a whole: Approximately 80 million unique TCRs from HLA-typed donors were held in an early data release. Broader study findings: It was about 180 TCR beta chains that were listed as cytomegalovirus-associated.

In the PCR, 60 Vbeta and 13 Jbeta primers were used. Per the original methods: In a later analysis, the count reached 74 million or so unique TCR beta chains, with 10 million to 14 million shared. Assay: immunoSEQ multiplex PCR; the TCRdb copy retains only in-frame clones and omits some. D and trimming come from the DNA, and the V and J calls and clone size come from that table. The sample contains approximately 97,000 clones, approximately 81% of which appear only once. The germline V gene has CDR1 SEHNR and CDR2 FQNEAQ (reference sequence). Trimming cost V 5 bases and J 0 bases; bases outside gene matches: 2. The CDR3 length is 16 residues. With respect to this clone: Its antigen is not known. In the same sample, other DNA sequences code for this CDR3.

The V and J genes are TRBV7-9 and TRBJ2-2; 11 bases line up with TRBD2. The receptor was isolated from a woman aged 40 to 49 in good health and CMV-seropositive. The sequenced material came from PBMCs. This CDR3 reads CASSPTSGANTGELFF. CDR3 DNA sequence: TGTGCCAGCAGCCCGACTAGCGGGGCGAACACCGGGGAGCTGTTTTTT.